The sequence of this T cell receptor (beta chain) was determined in a study of blood T cell repertoires in COVID-19. Across the study: Italy, Spain and the United States were the sources of the convalescent and acute COVID-19 samples.

Under the authors' procedure: Reference gene primers were amplified, and this amplification served to estimate nucleated cell counts. This table comes from immunoSEQ multiplex PCR, and its TCRdb copy is limited to in-frame clones, with some not included. Clonal size and the V and J genes are those of that table, whereas D and trimming came from the DNA. Here the sample spans around 140,000 clones, about 83% being singletons. CDR3 length equals 16 residues. The ends lost 5 bases at V and 1 base at J; junction bases unmatched: 7. The germline V gene has CDR1 LGHNA and CDR2 YSLEER. This chain links TRBV4-3 with TRBJ2-3, with 9 bases matching TRBD2. Sequencing was done on a sample of peripheral blood. This receptor was obtained from a woman in her forties or fifties with active or convalescent COVID-19. As DNA, the CDR3 is TGCGCCAGCAGCTACATAGCGGGGGTGGGCACAGATACGCAGTATTTT. Translation: CASSYIAGVGTDTQYF.